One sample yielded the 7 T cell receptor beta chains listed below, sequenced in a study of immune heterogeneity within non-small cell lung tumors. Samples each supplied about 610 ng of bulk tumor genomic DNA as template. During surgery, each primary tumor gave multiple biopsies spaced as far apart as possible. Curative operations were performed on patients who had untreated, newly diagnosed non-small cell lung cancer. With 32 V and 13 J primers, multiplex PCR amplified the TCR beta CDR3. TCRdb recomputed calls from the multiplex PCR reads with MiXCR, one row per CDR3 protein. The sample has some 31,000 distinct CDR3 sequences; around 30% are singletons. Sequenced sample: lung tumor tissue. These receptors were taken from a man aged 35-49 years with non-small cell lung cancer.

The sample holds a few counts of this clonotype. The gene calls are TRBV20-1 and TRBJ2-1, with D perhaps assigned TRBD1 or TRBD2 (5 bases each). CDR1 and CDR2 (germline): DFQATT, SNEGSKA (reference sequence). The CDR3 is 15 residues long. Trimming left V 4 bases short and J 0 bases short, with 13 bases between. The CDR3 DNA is TGCAGTGCTACAGCCGGGACCACCTCCTACAATGAGCAGTTCTTC. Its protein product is CSATAGTTSYNEQFF.

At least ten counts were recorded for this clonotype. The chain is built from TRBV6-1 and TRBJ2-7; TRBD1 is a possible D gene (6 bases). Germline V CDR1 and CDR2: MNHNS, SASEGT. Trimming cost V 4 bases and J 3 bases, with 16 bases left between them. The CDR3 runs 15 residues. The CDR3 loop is CASSARDTSRYEQYF. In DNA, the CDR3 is TGTGCCAGCAGTGCCCGGGACACCTCCCGCTACGAGCAGTACTTC.

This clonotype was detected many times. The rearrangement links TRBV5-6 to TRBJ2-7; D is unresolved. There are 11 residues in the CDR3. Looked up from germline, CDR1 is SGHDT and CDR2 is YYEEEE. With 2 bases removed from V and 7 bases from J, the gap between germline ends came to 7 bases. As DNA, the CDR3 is TGTGCCAGCAGCTTTGGGCGGGAGCAGTACTTC. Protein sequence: CASSFGREQYF.

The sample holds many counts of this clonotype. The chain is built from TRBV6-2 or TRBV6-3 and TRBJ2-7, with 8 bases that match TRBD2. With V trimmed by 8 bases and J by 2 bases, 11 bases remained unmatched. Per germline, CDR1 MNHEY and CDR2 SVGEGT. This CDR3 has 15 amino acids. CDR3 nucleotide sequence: TGTGCCAGCCGATCTCTCGCCGGGAGGGCCTACGAGCAGTACTTC. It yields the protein CASRSLAGRAYEQYF.

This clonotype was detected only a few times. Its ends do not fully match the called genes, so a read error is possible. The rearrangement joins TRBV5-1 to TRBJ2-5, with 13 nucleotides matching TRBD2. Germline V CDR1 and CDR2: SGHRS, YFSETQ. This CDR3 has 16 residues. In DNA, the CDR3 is TGCGCCAGCAGCTTGTCCGGGACTAGCGGGGTAGAGACTCAGTACTTC. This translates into CASSLSGTSGVETQYF.

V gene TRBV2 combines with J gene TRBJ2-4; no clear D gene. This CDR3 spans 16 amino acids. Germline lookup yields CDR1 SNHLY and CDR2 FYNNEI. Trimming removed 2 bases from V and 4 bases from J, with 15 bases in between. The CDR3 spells CASSERIRVGKNIQYF. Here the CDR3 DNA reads TGTGCCAGCAGTGAAAGAATCCGGGTGGGGAAAAACATTCAGTACTTC. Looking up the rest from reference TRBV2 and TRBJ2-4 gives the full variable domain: EPEVTQTPSHQVTQMGQEVILRCVPISNHLYFYWYRQILGQKVEFLVSFYNNEISEKSEIFDDQFSVERPDGSNFTLKIRSTKLEDSAMYFCASSERIRVGKNIQYFGAGTRLSVL.

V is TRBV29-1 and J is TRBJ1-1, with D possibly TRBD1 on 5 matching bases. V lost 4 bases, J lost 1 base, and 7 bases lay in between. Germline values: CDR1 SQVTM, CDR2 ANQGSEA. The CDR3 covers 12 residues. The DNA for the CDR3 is TGCAGCGTTGCTCAGGGGAACACTGAAGCTTTCTTT. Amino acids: CSVAQGNTEAFF.